The source of this T cell receptor (beta chain) is a study of T-cell reconstitution after alpha-beta-depleted transplantation in children. The V gene's germline CDR1 is SQVTM and CDR2 ANQGSEA. Trimming shortened V by 7 bases and J by 3 bases, and 12 bases separated the two germline ends. This CDR3 contains 12 residues. This clonotype was detected only a few times. For TCRbeta, the library was prepared with unique molecular identifiers. MiXCR was run by TCRdb on the PCR reads, yielding one entry per CDR3 protein. The repertoire holds around 680,000 distinct CDR3 sequences, with around a sixth as singletons.

The gene calls are TRBV29-1 and TRBJ1-2; D uncertain. This TCR derives from a human donor who donated a stem cell graft to a child with acute myeloid leukemia. The starting material was PBMCs from the stem cell graft donor, obtained from the stem cell graft. The DNA of the CDR3 is TGCAGCGCTGGCGGGGTCTACTATGGCTACACCTTC. Protein product: CSAGGVYYGYTF.